The 9 T cell receptor beta chains presented below share a single source sample, sequenced in a study of T cell responses to AZD1222 COVID-19 vaccine (dated by TCRdb to about 2021). The meaning of the sample's time point label: about 28 days (+/-7) after the second vaccine dose. Library method: the immunoSEQ multiplex PCR assay. In its TCRdb copy, this immuneACCESS table keeps in-frame sequences only and misses some clones. Where compared with another copy, unresolved V genes explain less than half of these, and the others have no known cause. The sample includes over 85,000 clones, with 70% to 90% observed a single time. The top ten constitute 15% of the sample. Source: peripheral blood, taken 28 days after the second AZD1222 dose. Receptors were obtained from an adult who received the AZD1222 COVID-19 vaccine.

This clone was detected once. The chain recombines TRBV11-3 with TRBJ1-1, with D tentatively TRBD1 (5 bases). Trimming pared 10 bases from V and 5 bases from J, leaving 14 bases between. Germline V gene lookup returns CDR1 SGHNT and CDR2 YENEEA. The CDR3 loop spans 12 amino acids. Written as DNA, the CDR3 is TGTGCCACGGGACTGCGAGAAACTGAAGCTTTCTTT. Translating gives CATGLRETEAFF.

The rearrangement links TRBV15 to TRBJ1-2, with TRBD1 matching over 9 bases. J gave up 5 bases and V 5 bases, and 9 bases lay outside the gene matches. CDR1 LNHNV and CDR2 YYDKDF come from the germline V gene (reference sequence). The CDR3 totals 15 residues. CDR3 region: CATSGIRDRGYGYTF. CDR3 DNA: TGTGCCACCAGCGGAATACGAGACAGGGGGTATGGCTACACCTTC.

This clone was found once. V is TRBV6-4 and J is TRBJ1-5; TRBD1 agrees at 8 bases. Unmatched junction bases numbered 9, after V lost 8 bases and J lost 0 bases. Germline CDR1 and CDR2: MRHNA and SNTAGT. The CDR3 sequence is 16 residues long. The CDR3 DNA reads TGTGCCAGCTCCGGGACAGGTGATTATAGCAATCAGCCCCAGCATTTT. Translated, it gives CASSGTGDYSNQPQHF.

A note on this clone: The same CDR3 also results from other DNA sequences found in this sample. V and J are TRBV18 and TRBJ2-5, with D possibly TRBD1 on 5 matching bases. This CDR3 spans 14 amino acids. Between the trimmed V and J ends, which lost 3 bases and 5 bases, there was a span of 13 bases. The germline CDR1 and CDR2 sequences are KGHSH and LQKENI. CDR3: CASSPGTAGETQYF. As DNA, the CDR3 is TGTGCCAGCTCACCTGGCACCGCAGGGGAGACCCAGTACTTC. Supplemented by reference TRBV18 and TRBJ2-5, the full variable domain reads NAGVMQNPRHLVRRRGQEARLRCSPMKGHSHVYWYRQLPEEGLKFMVYLQKENIIDESGMPKERFSAEFPKEGPSILRIQQVVRGDSAAYFCASSPGTAGETQYFGPGTRLLVL.

V is TRBV2 and J is TRBJ1-1; no reliable D call. The V and J ends lost 1 base and 5 bases respectively, with 11 bases between them. Looked up from germline, CDR1 is SNHLY and CDR2 is FYNNEI. CDR3 length equals 14 residues. CDR3 sequence reads: CASSEEGGVTEAFF. Written as DNA, the CDR3 is TGTGCCAGCAGTGAAGAGGGCGGGGTTACTGAAGCTTTCTTT.

The chain recombines TRBV2 with TRBJ1-5; 8 bases line up with TRBD1. J was trimmed by 3 bases and V by 8 bases; bases with no gene match: 9. The CDR3 length is 15 residues. Germline loops: CDR1 SNHLY, CDR2 FYNNEI. CDR3 residues: CASAREGQANQPQHF. Here the CDR3 DNA reads TGTGCCAGCGCTCGGGAGGGACAGGCCAATCAGCCCCAGCATTTT.

The chain uses TRBV28 and TRBJ1-2; D remains ambiguous. The CDR3 totals 16 residues. V lost 4 bases and J 4 bases, leaving 19 bases between the germline ends. Germline CDR1 and CDR2: MDHEN and SYDVKM. The CDR3 loop reads CASSSAPSTQFYGYTF. The CDR3 DNA is TGTGCCAGCAGTTCCGCACCCTCGACACAGTTCTATGGCTACACCTTC.

The CDR3 reads CASSQDSASGAYNEQFF. CDR3 DNA: TGCGCCAGCAGCCAAGATTCGGCTAGCGGCGCGTACAATGAGCAGTTCTTC. This chain joins TRBV4-1 and TRBJ2-1; 7 bases agree with TRBD2. The V gene end was trimmed by 0 bases and the J gene end by 4 bases; junction bases not matched to a gene: 9. The CDR3 spans 17 residues. Germline V gene lookup returns CDR1 MGHRA and CDR2 YSYEKL.

The V and J genes are TRBV27 and TRBJ1-5; no definite D call. The CDR3 contains 14 residues. CDR1 and CDR2 from the germline V gene are MNHEY and SMNVEV (reference sequence). Trimming took 6 bases from V and 0 from J, leaving 9 bases between them. CDR3 nucleotides: TGTGCCAGCAGCCGAGTTTATAGCAATCAGCCCCAGCATTTT. Encoded protein: CASSRVYSNQPQHF.